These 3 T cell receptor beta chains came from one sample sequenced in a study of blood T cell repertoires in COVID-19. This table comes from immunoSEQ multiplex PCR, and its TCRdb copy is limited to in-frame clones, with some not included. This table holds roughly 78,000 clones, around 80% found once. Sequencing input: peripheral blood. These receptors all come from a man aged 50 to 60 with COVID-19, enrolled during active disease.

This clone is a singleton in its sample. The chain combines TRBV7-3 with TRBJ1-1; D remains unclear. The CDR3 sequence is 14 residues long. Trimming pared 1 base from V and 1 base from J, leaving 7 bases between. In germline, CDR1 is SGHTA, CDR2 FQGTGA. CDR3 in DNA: TGTGCCAGCAGCTTAATGGGAGAGAACACTGAAGCTTTCTTT. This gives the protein CASSLMGENTEAFF.

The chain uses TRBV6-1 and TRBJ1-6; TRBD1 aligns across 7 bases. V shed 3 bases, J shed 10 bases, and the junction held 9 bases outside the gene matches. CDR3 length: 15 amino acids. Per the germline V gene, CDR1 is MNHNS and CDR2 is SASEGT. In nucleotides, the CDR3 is TGTGCCAGCAGTGACCTGACAGGGATGGGATCACCCCTCCACTTT. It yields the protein CASSDLTGMGSPLHF.

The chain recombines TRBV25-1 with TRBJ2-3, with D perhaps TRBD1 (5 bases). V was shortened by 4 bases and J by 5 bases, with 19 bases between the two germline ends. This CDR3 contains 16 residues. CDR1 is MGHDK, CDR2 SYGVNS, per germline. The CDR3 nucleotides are TGTGCCAGCAGTGGTAACATCCCAGGGAAGGGAGATACGCAGTATTTT. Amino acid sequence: CASSGNIPGKGDTQYF.